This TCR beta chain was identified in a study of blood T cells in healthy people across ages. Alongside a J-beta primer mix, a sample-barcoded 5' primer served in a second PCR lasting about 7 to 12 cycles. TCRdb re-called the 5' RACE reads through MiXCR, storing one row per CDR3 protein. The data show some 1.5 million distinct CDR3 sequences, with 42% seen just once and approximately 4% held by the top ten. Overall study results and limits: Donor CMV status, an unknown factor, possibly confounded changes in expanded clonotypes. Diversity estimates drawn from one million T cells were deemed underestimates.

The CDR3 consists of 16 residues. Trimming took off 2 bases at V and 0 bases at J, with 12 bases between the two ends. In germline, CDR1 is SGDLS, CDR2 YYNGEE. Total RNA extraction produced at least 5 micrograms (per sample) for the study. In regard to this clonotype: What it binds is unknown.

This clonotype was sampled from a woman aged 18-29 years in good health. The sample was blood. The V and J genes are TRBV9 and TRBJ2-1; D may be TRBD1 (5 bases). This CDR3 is CASSVLGQPSYNEQFF. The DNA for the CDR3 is TGTGCCAGCAGCGTCCTAGGACAACCCTCCTACAATGAGCAGTTCTTC.